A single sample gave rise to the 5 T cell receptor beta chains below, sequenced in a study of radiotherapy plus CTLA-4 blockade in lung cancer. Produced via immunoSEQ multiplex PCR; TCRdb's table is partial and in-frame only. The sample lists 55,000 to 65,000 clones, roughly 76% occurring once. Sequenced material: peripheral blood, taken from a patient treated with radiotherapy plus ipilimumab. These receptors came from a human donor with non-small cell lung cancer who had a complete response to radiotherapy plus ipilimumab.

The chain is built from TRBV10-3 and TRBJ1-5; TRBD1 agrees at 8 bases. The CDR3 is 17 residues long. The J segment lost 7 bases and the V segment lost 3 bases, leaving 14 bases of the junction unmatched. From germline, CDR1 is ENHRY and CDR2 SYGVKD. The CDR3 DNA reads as TGTGCCATCAGTGATTCTGACAGGGGCAGGATTTTACAGCCCCAGCATTTT. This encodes CAISDSDRGRILQPQHF.

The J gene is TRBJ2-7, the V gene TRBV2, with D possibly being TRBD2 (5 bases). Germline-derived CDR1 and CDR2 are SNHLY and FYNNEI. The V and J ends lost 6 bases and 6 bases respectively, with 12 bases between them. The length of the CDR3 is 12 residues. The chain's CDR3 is CASSNQGSEQYF. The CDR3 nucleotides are TGTGCCAGCAGCAACCAAGGGAGCGAGCAGTACTTC.

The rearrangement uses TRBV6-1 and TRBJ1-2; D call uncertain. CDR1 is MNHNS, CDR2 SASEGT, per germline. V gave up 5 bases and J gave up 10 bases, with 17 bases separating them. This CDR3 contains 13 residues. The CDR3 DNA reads TGTGCCAGCAGTTATTCCCCACCCCAGGACTACACCTTC. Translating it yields CASSYSPPQDYTF.

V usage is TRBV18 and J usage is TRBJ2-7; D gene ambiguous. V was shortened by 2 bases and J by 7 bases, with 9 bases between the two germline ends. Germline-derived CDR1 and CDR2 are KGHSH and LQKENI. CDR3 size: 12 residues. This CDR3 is CASSPANGEQYF. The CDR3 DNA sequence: TGTGCCAGCTCACCAGCGAACGGGGAGCAGTACTTC.

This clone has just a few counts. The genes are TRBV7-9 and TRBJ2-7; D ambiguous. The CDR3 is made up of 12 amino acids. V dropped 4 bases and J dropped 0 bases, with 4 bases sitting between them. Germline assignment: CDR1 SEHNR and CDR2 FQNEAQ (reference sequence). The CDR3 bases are TGTGCCAGCAGCTCCATCTCCTACGAGCAGTACTTC. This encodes CASSSISYEQYF.